The subject of this entry is one TCR beta chain. Its antigen is still unknown. Base qualities are not recorded, but no much larger clone differs from it by a single base. A case-control design nested within a healthcare worker cohort in London, UK, was used, with weekly nasopharyngeal swab PCR tests and blood sampling performed. Between 23 and 31 March 2020, the week of the UK lockdown, healthcare workers were enrolled and then followed up weekly for as long as 16 weeks. This specimen comes from a study of early T cells in non-severe SARS-CoV-2 infection listed by TCRdb under 2021. Regarding the study in general: TCR sequencing used bulk RNA from unsorted whole blood, so alpha and beta chains could not be paired.

Library generation was performed with 5' RACE. Sequencing was performed on a NextSeq 500. In the TCR library protocol, unique molecular identifiers were attached to individual cDNA molecules to correct for PCR bias and sequencing error. Sequencing covered both TCR alpha and beta chains, and within each sample the abundances of alpha and beta sequences were tightly co-correlated. The study's own analysis went as follows. Decombinator V4 was used to perform V gene, J gene and CDR3 annotation of TCR sequences. TCRs were defined as expanded if a significant change between any two time points was detected under a Poisson model with p below 0.0001. TCR abundances were normalised to the total number of TCRs sequenced per sample and expressed as counts per million. MAIT TCRs were defined by TRAV1-2 paired with TRAJ12, TRAJ20 or TRAJ33, and iNKT TCRs by TRAV10 paired with TRAJ18. VDJdb, accessed on 1 November 2021, was searched for TCRs annotated for CMV, EBV and SARS-CoV-2, and TCRs annotated for more than one antigen were excluded. TCRdb reanalyzed the raw reads on its own, using fastp at Q25 for trimming and MiXCR for clone calling, and kept in-frame beta chains. CDR3 protein sequences are deduplicated, and each keeps its most common genes and DNA. For this entry, the V and J calls and clone size follow TCRdb and not the study's own pipeline. The sample table shows tens of thousands of distinct CDR3 sequences, and roughly 4.9% are seen once. Approximately 10% of the sample rests with the top ten.

The germline V gene supplies CDR1 LGHNA and CDR2 YNFKEQ. The CDR3 spans 15 residues, from the cysteine through the phenylalanine. Of the read, only the CDR3 DNA is kept; its 45 bases are in frame from base 1. V is pruned by 0 bases and J by 5 bases, leaving 7 bases of the junction without a gene match. Results the study describes overall, beyond this receptor: VDJdb matching was skewed toward anti-spike CD8 responses and likely underestimated virus-specific expansions, missing private and CD4 specificities.

The chain couples TRBV4-2 to TRBJ2-7, with 7 bases in between that match TRBD1. The sequencing input was whole blood. The clonotype originates from an adult who was a healthcare worker with PCR-confirmed SARS-CoV-2 infection or an uninfected control (not recorded which). The bases read TGTGCCAGCAGCCAAGATGGGACAGAAGAAGACGAGCAGTACTTC. Its coded protein is CASSQDGTEEDEQYF.